This T cell receptor beta chain was documented in a study of blood T cell repertoires in COVID-19. Original analysis: Nucleated cell counts were estimated from reference gene primer amplification. TCRdb's table, derived via immunoSEQ multiplex PCR, lists solely in-frame clones and lacks some. The DNA was the basis for D and trimming; V, J and clone size are from that table. The data show 60,000 to 95,000 clones, 74% seen once. Germline assignment: CDR1 MDHEN and CDR2 SYDVKM. V lost 2 bases to trimming and J lost 7 bases; unmatched junction nucleotides: 11. The CDR3 length is 17 residues. Specimen: peripheral blood. The rearrangement uses TRBV28 and TRBJ1-2; 12 bases are shared with TRBD1. The receptor was derived from a human donor with acute or convalescent COVID-19. The donor label of this sample is uncertain. DNA of the CDR3: TGTGCCAGCAGTTTACAGGGTTGGGGACAGGGGGCTGGTGGCTACACCTTC. Amino acid sequence: CASSLQGWGQGAGGYTF.